This TCR beta chain was retrieved from a study of shared clonotypes between healthy human individuals. As for the study in general: Samples came from two female and a few male donors aged 18 to 49. Each donor's CD8 memory used one plate, CD8 naive two, each CD4 subset three.

The protocol was immunoSEQ multiplex PCR, while the TCRdb copy is restricted to in-frame clones and leaves out a portion. The sample lists some 1,400,000 clones, 95% to 97% seen once, with roughly 1.2% in the top ten. General observations from the study: The study generally estimated greater richness for naive than memory subsets.

The CDR3 covers 12 residues. V was clipped by 4 bases and J by 5 bases, with 9 bases between them. Germline V lookup: CDR1 MDHEN, CDR2 SYDVKM. Memory CD4+ cells were the fraction left after CD45RA+ naive selection. As to this clone: Its cognate antigen is unknown.

The sequenced sample consisted of naive CD4+ T cells sorted from blood. Indicated subset: CD45RA+ positively selected. This clonotype was sampled from a man aged 25 to 45 in good health. This chain joins TRBV28 and TRBJ2-7, with D maybe TRBD1 (6 bases). As DNA, the CDR3 is TGTGCCAGCAGTTACGGACAGCACGAGCAGTACTTC. The encoded protein is CASSYGQHEQYF.